These 10 T cell receptor beta chains came from one sample sequenced in a study of cytomegalovirus exposure and HLA in healthy donors. 13 Jbeta primers and 60 Vbeta primers were used for the PCR. Method: immunoSEQ multiplex PCR; TCRdb's copy keeps in-frame clones and lacks some. Of around 120,000 clones listed, around two thirds are singletons. Sequencing was done on a sample of PBMCs. The receptors here all came from a man aged 25 to 45 in good health and CMV-seropositive.

This clone came up a few times. J is TRBJ2-7 and V is TRBV11-3; 8 nucleotides agree with TRBD2. The CDR3 contains 13 residues. Germline CDR1 is SGHNT and CDR2 is YENEEA. Trimming at V came to 0 bases and at J to 6 bases, leaving 1 base not matched to a gene. The CDR3 nucleotides read TGTGCCAGCAGCTTAGAGGGGACTAGCGAGCAGTACTTC. It translates to CASSLEGTSEQYF.

J is TRBJ2-2 and V is TRBV2; a possible D gene is TRBD2 (5 bases). Trimming left V 2 bases short and J 4 bases short, with 8 bases between. Germline V gene data show CDR1 as SNHLY and CDR2 as FYNNEI. This CDR3 spans 14 amino acids. The CDR3 bases are TGTGCCAGCAGTGAATGGGGAGCCACCGGGGAGCTGTTTTTT. This sequence encodes CASSEWGATGELFF.

This clone was detected only a few times. The chain couples TRBV5-5 to TRBJ2-7, with D maybe TRBD1 (5 bases). The V end lost 5 bases, the J end lost 3 bases, and 15 bases lay between the germline ends. This CDR3 spans 14 amino acids. Germline lookup yields CDR1 SGHKS and CDR2 YYEKEE (reference sequence). The DNA for the CDR3 is TGTGCCAGCAGTTATACCCAGGGAAGCTACGAGCAGTACTTC. Amino acid sequence: CASSYTQGSYEQYF.

This CDR3 is CASSLGGTGELFF. The CDR3 DNA is TGCGCCAGCAGCCTCGGGGGCACCGGGGAGCTGTTTTTT. The rearrangement links TRBV5-1 to TRBJ2-2; D might be TRBD2 (6 bases). The CDR3 length is 13 residues. Germline values: CDR1 SGHRS, CDR2 YFSETQ. V dropped 4 bases and J dropped 4 bases, with 8 bases sitting between them.

This clone showed up just a few times. This sequence joins TRBV6-5 and TRBJ1-1; D is possibly TRBD1 (5 bases). V was cut by 6 bases and J by 4 bases, with 15 bases left in between. The CDR3 consists of 14 residues. Germline V gene data show CDR1 as MNHEY and CDR2 as SVGAGI. DNA for the CDR3: TGTGCCAGCAGCGTGGGTCCCGGGGGCACTGAAGCTTTCTTT. Its protein product is CASSVGPGGTEAFF.

This rearrangement joins TRBV15 to TRBJ1-4; the match to TRBD1 covers 11 bases. CDR3 length: 15 amino acids. Germline CDR1 LNHNV, CDR2 YYDKDF (reference sequence). The V and J ends lost 5 bases and 5 bases, in that order; junction bases with no gene match: 4. CDR3 nucleotides: TGTGCCACCAGCGGAGGGACAGGGGGAAATGAAAAACTGTTTTTT. It translates to CATSGGTGGNEKLFF. Based on the CDR3 plus reference TRBV15 and TRBJ1-4, the full variable domain is DAMVIQNPRYQVTQFGKPVTLSCSQTLNHNVMYWYQQKSSQAPKLLFHYYDKDFNNEADTPDNFQSRRPNTSFCFLDIRSPGLGDTAMYLCATSGGTGGNEKLFFGSGTQLSVL.

This chain connects TRBV29-1 to TRBJ2-5; tentatively, D is TRBD2 (6 bases). V was shortened by 3 bases and J by 0 bases, with 8 bases between the two germline ends. CDR3 size: 13 residues. Germline loops: CDR1 SQVTM, CDR2 ANQGSEA. This CDR3 is CSVDRDYQETQYF. In nucleotides, the CDR3 is TGCAGCGTTGATCGGGACTACCAAGAGACCCAGTACTTC. Using reference TRBV29-1 and TRBJ2-5 for the parts outside the CDR3, the full variable domain is SAVISQKPSRDICQRGTSLTIQCQVDSQVTMMFWYRQQPGQSLTLIATANQGSEATYESGFVIDKFPISRPNLTFSTLTVSNMSPEDSSIYLCSVDRDYQETQYFGPGTRLLVL.

In its sample, this clone was seen a few times. This sequence joins TRBV9 and TRBJ2-1, with 9 bases aligning to TRBD2. Germline CDR1 SGDLS, CDR2 YYNGEE. CDR3 size: 18 residues. Trimming removed 0 bases from V and 4 bases from J; junction bases left unmatched: 11. The CDR3 protein is CASSVAPGGTSRYNEQFF. The CDR3, as DNA: TGTGCCAGCAGCGTAGCCCCTGGCGGGACTAGCAGATACAATGAGCAGTTCTTC.

This clone showed up just once. The CDR3 region is CASKFSGQRNSPLHF. CDR3 sequence (DNA): TGTGCCAGCAAGTTTTCAGGACAGAGAAATTCACCCCTCCACTTT. The chain combines TRBV6-5 with TRBJ1-6; tentative D call: TRBD1 (6 bases). Trimming stripped 7 bases from V and 7 bases from J, with 17 bases between. In germline, CDR1 is MNHEY, CDR2 SVGAGI. The CDR3 has 15 residues.

The CDR3 DNA sequence: TGTGCCAGCAGCTTTACAGGGTGGAAAAACGAGCAGTACTTC. It codes for CASSFTGWKNEQYF. The chain carries TRBV5-6 and TRBJ2-7; TRBD1 might be the D (6 bases). Germline V lookup: CDR1 SGHDT, CDR2 YYEEEE. Trimming stripped 2 bases from V and 5 bases from J, with 14 bases between. This CDR3 spans 14 amino acids.